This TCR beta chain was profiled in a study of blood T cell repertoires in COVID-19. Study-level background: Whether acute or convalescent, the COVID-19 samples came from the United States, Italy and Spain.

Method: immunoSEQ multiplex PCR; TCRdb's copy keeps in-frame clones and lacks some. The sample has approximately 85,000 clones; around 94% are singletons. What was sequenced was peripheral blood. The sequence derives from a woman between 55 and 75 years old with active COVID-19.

CDR3 sequence (DNA): TGTGCCAGCACTACACGGGGGACAGGGCTTTCCGAGCAGTACTTC. It encodes CASTTRGTGLSEQYF. The chain uses TRBV6-6 and TRBJ2-7, with 9 bases aligning to TRBD1. The CDR3 covers 15 residues. From germline, CDR1 is MNHNY and CDR2 SVGAGI (reference sequence). The J segment lost 6 bases and the V segment lost 7 bases, leaving 13 bases of the junction unmatched.